A single sample is the source of the 17 T cell receptor beta chains below, sequenced in a study of human T cells and chemical hapten exposure. Time point specified: patch test 3, about 24 weeks after DPC sensitization. Regarding treatment: therapeutic diphenylcyclopropenone sensitization with weekly scalp DPC. Each CDR3 protein is one row after TCRdb ran MiXCR on the RACE reads. The sample consists of about 82,000 distinct CDR3 sequences, approximately 13% of them appearing once. The material was whole blood, obtained in connection with sensitization to the hapten diphenylcyclopropenone (DPC). Receptors originate from a woman in her 50s with alopecia areata. Some clones in this sample may be carry-over from other donors' samples.

This clonotype was observed at least ten times. The chain combines TRBV12-3 or TRBV12-4 with TRBJ1-5; 7 nucleotides align to TRBD1. The V gene end was trimmed by 2 bases and the J gene end by 6 bases; junction bases not matched to a gene: 10. The CDR3 runs 16 residues. Written as DNA, the CDR3 is TGTGCCAGCAGTTTATCCGGGACAGAAGGTGGTCAGCCCCAGCATTTT. This gives the protein CASSLSGTEGGQPQHF.

This clonotype turned up a few times. J is TRBJ2-7 and V is TRBV20-1; D unclear. Germline V lookup: CDR1 DFQATT, CDR2 SNEGSKA (reference sequence). The CDR3 runs to 12 residues. The V end was cut by 2 bases, the J end by 0 bases, with 5 bases between. The CDR3: CSARKSSYEQYF. CDR3 nucleotide sequence: TGCAGTGCTAGAAAAAGCTCCTACGAGCAGTACTTC.

J is TRBJ2-7 and V is TRBV11-1, with D unresolved. The CDR3 loop spans 13 amino acids. Germline CDR1 is SGHAT and CDR2 is FQDESV (reference sequence). The V end was cut by 5 bases, the J end by 6 bases, with 14 bases between. CDR3 amino acids: CASSPTYGVEQYF. The CDR3 DNA sequence: TGTGCCAGCAGCCCGACGTATGGGGTCGAGCAGTACTTC.

The CDR3 region is CSAESGIQRYNEQFF. In DNA form, the CDR3 reads TGCAGTGCTGAATCAGGCATACAGAGGTACAATGAGCAGTTCTTC. The V call is TRBV20-1, the J call TRBJ2-1; D not certain. Trimming pared 5 bases from V and 4 bases from J, leaving 18 bases between. CDR3 length equals 15 residues. The V gene's germline CDR1 is DFQATT and CDR2 SNEGSKA (reference sequence).

This clonotype showed up many times. The rearrangement links TRBV12-3 or TRBV12-4 to TRBJ2-1; possibly TRBD2 for D (6 bases). CDR3 length: 13 residues. V was trimmed by 8 bases and J by 4 bases, leaving 12 bases between them. CDR3 nucleotides: TGTGCCAGCGGAGGGTCCCAGTACAATGAGCAGTTCTTC. Translation gives CASGGSQYNEQFF.

A few counts support this clonotype. The chain is built from TRBV20-1 and TRBJ1-1; no clear D. The CDR3 totals 15 residues. Germline V CDR1 and CDR2: DFQATT, SNEGSKA (reference sequence). V was cut by 2 bases and J by 4 bases, with 17 bases left in between. The chain's CDR3 is CSARSSERWSTEAFF. DNA of the CDR3: TGCAGTGCTAGAAGTTCCGAACGTTGGAGCACTGAAGCTTTCTTT.

This clonotype was detected only once. The chain combines TRBV7-9 with TRBJ2-4; maybe TRBD2 (5 bases). CDR1 is SEHNR, CDR2 FQNEAQ, per germline (reference sequence). The V gene lost 4 bases and the J gene lost 1 base, with 17 bases spanning the gap. The CDR3 loop spans 17 amino acids. The CDR3 bases are TGTGCCAGCAGCTGGACTTTAGATACGAGGGCCAAAAACATTCAGTACTTC. Translation gives CASSWTLDTRAKNIQYF.

The V call is TRBV12-3 or TRBV12-4, the J call TRBJ2-1; TRBD2 matches at 13 bases. This CDR3 comprises 18 residues. J lost 2 bases, V lost 3 bases, and 7 bases had no gene match. This chain's CDR3 is CASSFGLAGESTYNEQFF. As DNA, the CDR3 is TGTGCCAGCAGTTTCGGACTAGCGGGAGAGAGTACCTACAATGAGCAGTTCTTC.

This clonotype appeared many times. The gene calls are TRBV28 and TRBJ1-5; 12 bases fit TRBD1. This CDR3 spans 17 amino acids. The ends lost 2 bases at V and 7 bases at J; junction bases unmatched: 9. The germline CDR1 and CDR2 sequences are MDHEN and SYDVKM. In DNA form, the CDR3 reads TGTGCCAGCAGTTTAGGGGACAGGGGGCCCCGTCGGCAGCCCCAGCATTTT. Protein: CASSLGDRGPRRQPQHF.

The chain combines TRBV7-6 with TRBJ2-7; D might be TRBD1 or TRBD2, each matching 6 bases. Germline loops: CDR1 SGHVS, CDR2 FNYEAQ. Deletions cut 0 bases from V and 7 bases from J, with 19 bases between. The CDR3 spans 16 residues. DNA for the CDR3: TGTGCCAGCAGCTTAGCGGTCCCGGGGGCGCCGGGGGAGCAGTACTTC. This translates into CASSLAVPGAPGEQYF.

This clonotype has a handful of counts. The DNA of the CDR3 is TGTGCCAGTAGTCTCGGACCGGGACAGGGAATCAATGAGCAGTTCTTC. It is translated as CASSLGPGQGINEQFF. V usage is TRBV19 and J usage is TRBJ2-1; 9 bases line up with TRBD1. CDR1 and CDR2 from the germline V gene are LNHDA and SQIVND (reference sequence). The V segment lost 5 bases and the J segment 6 bases; nucleotides outside the gene matches: 11. This CDR3 contains 16 residues.

This clonotype was counted between two and nine times. V gene TRBV5-1 combines with J gene TRBJ2-5; D is possibly TRBD2 (5 bases). The germline V and J ends were trimmed by 6 bases and 3 bases, with 12 bases remaining between them. The CDR3 has 13 residues. CDR1 and CDR2 from the germline V gene are SGHRS and YFSETQ. The CDR3 is CASIGSGKETQYF. The DNA of the CDR3 is TGCGCCAGCATTGGGTCGGGAAAAGAGACCCAGTACTTC.

V usage is TRBV28 and J usage is TRBJ1-4; possible D gene TRBD1, 6 bases. V lost 0 bases to trimming and J lost 3 bases, with 11 bases between them. The CDR3 extends over 16 amino acids. Germline V gene lookup returns CDR1 MDHEN and CDR2 SYDVKM. CDR3 loop: CASSLWNRQANEKLFF. CDR3 nucleotides: TGTGCCAGCAGTTTATGGAATCGACAGGCTAATGAAAAACTGTTTTTT.

The chain couples TRBV3-1 to TRBJ1-6; 9 nucleotides agree with TRBD1. The CDR3 is 15 residues long. V shed 2 bases, J shed 9 bases, and the junction held 5 bases outside the gene matches. The germline V gene has CDR1 LGHDT and CDR2 YNNKEL (reference sequence). CDR3 bases: TGTGCCAGCAGCCAACTGACAGGGGGATCTTCACCCCTCCACTTT. It codes for CASSQLTGGSSPLHF.

In this sample, this clonotype turned up a few times. The rearrangement joins TRBV30 to TRBJ1-4; possible D gene TRBD1, 6 bases. The V gene lost 0 bases and the J gene lost 8 bases, with 22 bases spanning the gap. This CDR3 is built from 17 residues. Looked up from germline, CDR1 is GTSNPN and CDR2 is SVGIG (reference sequence). The CDR3 spells CAWSVGGAPGRKEKLFF. The CDR3 region has the DNA TGTGCCTGGAGTGTGGGGGGCGCCCCGGGCCGGAAAGAAAAACTGTTTTTT.

This clonotype has a handful of counts. The chain has TRBV5-5 and TRBJ1-2, with D tentatively TRBD1 (6 bases). The germline CDR1 and CDR2 sequences are SGHKS and YYEKEE (reference sequence). CDR3 size: 13 residues. Between the trimmed V and J ends, which lost 0 bases and 3 bases, there was a span of 6 bases. The CDR3 protein is CASSLDRDYGYTF. The CDR3 coding sequence is TGTGCCAGCAGCTTGGACAGGGACTATGGCTACACCTTC.

This clonotype was detected many times. The chain combines TRBV21-1 with TRBJ2-1; TRBD2, as called in the table, went unchecked against the DNA. TRBV21-1 is annotated as a pseudogene. This CDR3 contains 17 residues. In DNA form, the CDR3 reads TGTGCCAGCAGCAAAGTGGAGACTAGCGGGGAATTCAATGAGCAGTTCTTC. It yields the protein CASSKVETSGEFNEQFF.